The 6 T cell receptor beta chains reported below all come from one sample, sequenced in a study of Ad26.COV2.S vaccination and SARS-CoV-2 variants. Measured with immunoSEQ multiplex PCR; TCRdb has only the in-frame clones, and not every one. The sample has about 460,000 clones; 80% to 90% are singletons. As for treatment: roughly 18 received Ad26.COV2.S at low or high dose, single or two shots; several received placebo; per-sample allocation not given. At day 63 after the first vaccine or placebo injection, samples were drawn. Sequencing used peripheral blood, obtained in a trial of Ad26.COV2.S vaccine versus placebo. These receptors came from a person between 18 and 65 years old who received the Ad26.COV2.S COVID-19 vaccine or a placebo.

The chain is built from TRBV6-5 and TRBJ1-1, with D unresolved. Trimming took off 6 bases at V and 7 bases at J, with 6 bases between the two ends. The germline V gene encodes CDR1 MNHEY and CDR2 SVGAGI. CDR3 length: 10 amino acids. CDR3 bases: TGTGCCAGCAGGCGTAATGAAGCTTTCTTT. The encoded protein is CASRRNEAFF.

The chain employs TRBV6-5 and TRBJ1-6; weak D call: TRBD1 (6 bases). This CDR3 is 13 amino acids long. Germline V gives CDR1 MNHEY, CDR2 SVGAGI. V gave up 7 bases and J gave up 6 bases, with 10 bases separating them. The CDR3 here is CASKIQGNSPLHF. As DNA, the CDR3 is TGTGCCAGCAAGATACAGGGTAATTCACCCCTCCACTTT.

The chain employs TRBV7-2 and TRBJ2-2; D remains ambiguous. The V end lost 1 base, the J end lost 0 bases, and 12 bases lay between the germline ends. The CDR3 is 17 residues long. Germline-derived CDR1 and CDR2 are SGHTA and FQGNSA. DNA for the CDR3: TGTGCCAGCAGCTTAGAATTTTGGTATCCGAACACCGGGGAGCTGTTTTTT. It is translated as CASSLEFWYPNTGELFF. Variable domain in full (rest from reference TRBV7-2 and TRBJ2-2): GAGVSQSPSNKVTEKGKDVELRCDPISGHTALYWYRQSLGQGLEFLIYFQGNSAPDKSGLPSDRFSAERTGGSVSTLTIQRTQQEDSAVYLCASSLEFWYPNTGELFFGEGSRLTVL.

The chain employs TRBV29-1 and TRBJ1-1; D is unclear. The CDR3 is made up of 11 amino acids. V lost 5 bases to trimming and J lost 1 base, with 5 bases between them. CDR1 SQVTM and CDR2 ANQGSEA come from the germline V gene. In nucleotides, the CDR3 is TGCAGCGTTCCGGGGAACACTGAAGCTTTCTTT. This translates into CSVPGNTEAFF.

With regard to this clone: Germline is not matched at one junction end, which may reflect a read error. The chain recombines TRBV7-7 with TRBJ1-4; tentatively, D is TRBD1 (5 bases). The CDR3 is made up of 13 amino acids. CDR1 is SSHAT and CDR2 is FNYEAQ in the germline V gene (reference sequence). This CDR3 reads CASSLGVNEKLFF. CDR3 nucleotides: TGTGCTAGCAGCTTAGGGGTGAATGAAAAACTGTTTTTT.

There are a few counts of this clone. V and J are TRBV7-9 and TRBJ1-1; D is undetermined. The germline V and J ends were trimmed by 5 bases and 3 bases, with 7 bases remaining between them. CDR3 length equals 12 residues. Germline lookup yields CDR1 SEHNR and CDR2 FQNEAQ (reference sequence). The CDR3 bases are TGTGCCAGCAGCGGGGAATACACTGAAGCTTTCTTT. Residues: CASSGEYTEAFF. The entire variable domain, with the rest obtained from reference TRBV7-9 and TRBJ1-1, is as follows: DTGVSQNPRHKITKRGQNVTFRCDPISEHNRLYWYRQTLGQGPEFLTYFQNEAQLEKSRLLSDRFSAERPKGSFSTLEIQRTEQGDSAMYLCASSGEYTEAFFGQGTRLTVV.